This T cell receptor beta chain was identified during a study of blood T cell repertoires in COVID-19. V shed 8 bases and J shed 1 base, with 9 bases lying between them. Germline values: CDR1 MDHEN, CDR2 SYDVKM. The CDR3 is made up of 13 amino acids. Some clones are missing from TCRdb's copy, which holds only in-frame ones; the method was immunoSEQ multiplex PCR. The sample holds 360,000 or so clones, roughly four fifths seen once. This TCR was sampled from a woman aged 45-60 years who had recovered from COVID-19. The specimen was PBMCs or T cells enriched from blood (not recorded which). The gene calls are TRBV28 and TRBJ1-3; D gene unclear. CDR3 coding DNA: TGTGCCAGCGGCCCGGGTTCTGGAAACACCATATATTTT. Encoded protein: CASGPGSGNTIYF. The entire variable domain, with the rest obtained from reference TRBV28 and TRBJ1-3, is as follows: DVKVTQSSRYLVKRTGEKVFLECVQDMDHENMFWYRQDPGLGLRLIYFSYDVKMKEKGDIPEGYSVSREKKERFSLILESASTNQTSMYLCASGPGSGNTIYFGEGSWLTVV.